This TCR beta chain emerged from a study of CD8 T cells in Susac syndrome. The RNA, about 0.45 to 1 ug, was put through reverse transcription using random hexamers. The method of amplification for TCR beta CDR3 was immunoSEQ multiplex PCR, covering 54 Vbeta and 13 Jbeta. TCRdb recomputed calls from the immunoSEQ multiplex PCR reads with MiXCR, one row per CDR3 protein. The data show roughly 120,000 distinct CDR3 sequences, less than 95% seen once. Sequencing of TCR beta was performed on blood CD8+ and CD4+ T cells. The patients serving as multiple sclerosis controls were treatment-naive. They had stable or active relapsing-remitting disease and fulfilled revised McDonald criteria. TEMRA cells were FACS-enriched, while CD8+ and CD4+ T cells were negatively isolated. V lost 4 bases and J lost 4, with 12 bases in between. The CDR3 sequence is 14 residues long. Per germline, CDR1 MNHEY and CDR2 SVGAGI.

This clonotype was obtained from a human donor with multiple sclerosis. The sequenced material came from CD4+ T cells from PBMCs. The genes are TRBV6-5 and TRBJ2-3; tentatively, D is TRBD2 (6 bases). In DNA, the CDR3 is TGTGCCAGCAGTTTTCGGGAGCCCGCAGATACGCAGTATTTT. It specifies CASSFREPADTQYF.